Listed here are 14 T cell receptor beta chains from one sample, sequenced in a study of blood T cell repertoires in COVID-19. The protocol was immunoSEQ multiplex PCR, while the TCRdb copy is restricted to in-frame clones and leaves out a portion. This table holds roughly 100,000 clones, approximately 80% found once. The sample comprised peripheral blood. The receptors stem from a human donor in a cohort sampled during active COVID-19.

This clone was recorded a few times. V and J are TRBV28 and TRBJ1-5; maybe TRBD1 (5 bases). Per germline, CDR1 MDHEN and CDR2 SYDVKM. Trimming removed 7 bases from V and 7 bases from J, with 14 bases in between. The CDR3 is 13 amino acids. The CDR3: CASKGEGMQPQHF. CDR3 bases: TGTGCCAGCAAAGGGGAGGGGATGCAGCCCCAGCATTTT.

The rearrangement links TRBV5-1 to TRBJ1-5; no clear D gene. CDR3 size: 14 residues. The germline CDR1 and CDR2 sequences are SGHRS and YFSETQ. Trimming took off 4 bases at V and 0 bases at J, with 8 bases between the two ends. The CDR3 region is CASSRGHSNQPQHF. The CDR3 nucleotides read TGCGCCAGCAGCCGGGGTCATAGCAATCAGCCCCAGCATTTT.

This rearrangement joins TRBV5-1 to TRBJ1-1, with D perhaps TRBD1 (5 bases). Trimming took off 0 bases at V and 6 bases at J, with 9 bases between the two ends. This CDR3 has 13 amino acids. From germline, CDR1 is SGHRS and CDR2 YFSETQ. The CDR3 sequence is CASSLGRVAEAFF. The CDR3 DNA sequence: TGCGCCAGCAGCTTGGGCAGGGTGGCTGAAGCTTTCTTT.

This clone is medium-sized by share. V and J are TRBV11-2 and TRBJ1-2; the D gene is possibly TRBD1 (6 bases). Germline CDR1 reads SGHAT; CDR2 reads FQNNGV. The length of the CDR3 is 15 residues. With 3 bases removed from V and 4 bases from J, the gap between germline ends came to 15 bases. The CDR3 loop reads CASSFIGGWGYGYTF. Written as DNA, the CDR3 is TGTGCCAGCAGCTTTATAGGGGGATGGGGCTATGGCTACACCTTC.

The chain is built from TRBV6-5 and TRBJ2-1; unclear D gene. Between the trimmed V and J ends, which lost 6 bases and 6 bases, there was a span of 12 bases. Germline V gene lookup returns CDR1 MNHEY and CDR2 SVGAGI. The length of the CDR3 is 13 residues. CDR3 bases: TGTGCCAGCAGCTTAGTAGTCTCCAATGAGCAGTTCTTC. Translation gives CASSLVVSNEQFF.

The CDR3 reads CASSAQDLRGDSPLHF. The CDR3 nucleotides read TGTGCCAGCAGTGCTCAAGACCTCAGGGGGGATTCACCCCTCCACTTT. The V and J genes are TRBV6-1 and TRBJ1-6; TRBD1 matches 7 bases. Germline V gives CDR1 MNHNS, CDR2 SASEGT. J was trimmed by 8 bases and V by 4 bases; bases with no gene match: 11. The CDR3 is 16 residues long.

This clone showed up just once. The chain couples TRBV3-1 (or the pseudogene TRBV3-2) to TRBJ1-1, with D possibly being TRBD1 (5 bases). V was pared by 3 bases and J by 0 bases, with 14 bases between. Germline V gene sequence: CDR1 LGHDT, CDR2 YNNKEL (reference sequence). The CDR3 is 16 residues long. CDR3 loop: CASSQLTARMNTEAFF. The DNA for the CDR3 is TGTGCCAGCAGCCAGCTGACAGCACGGATGAACACTGAAGCTTTCTTT.

The CDR3 here is CASSPRSLAGSTDTQYF. In DNA, the CDR3 is TGTGCCAGCTCACCACGCTCGCTAGCGGGGAGCACAGATACGCAGTATTTT. The chain is built from TRBV18 and TRBJ2-3; the match to TRBD2 covers 9 bases. This CDR3 has 17 amino acids. J gave up 0 bases and V 1 base, and 5 bases lay outside the gene matches. The germline V gene encodes CDR1 KGHSH and CDR2 LQKENI.

The chain recombines TRBV3-1 (or the pseudogene TRBV3-2) with TRBJ1-6; possibly TRBD1 for D (5 bases). Trimming shortened V by 3 bases and J by 0 bases, and 12 bases separated the two germline ends. Germline-derived CDR1 and CDR2 are LGHDT and YNNKEL (reference sequence). The CDR3 length is 17 residues. The CDR3 region is CASSQAGFSSYNSPLHF. The CDR3 nucleotides are TGTGCCAGCAGCCAGGCAGGGTTTAGCTCCTATAATTCACCCCTCCACTTT.

The CDR3 loop is CATSPRGSGNQPQHF. The CDR3 DNA is TGTGCCACCAGCCCCAGGGGGAGCGGCAATCAGCCCCAGCATTTT. V usage is TRBV24-1 and J usage is TRBJ1-5; 7 bases are a match to TRBD1. The CDR3 is made up of 15 amino acids. Trimming took 7 bases from V and 2 from J; bases not matched to a gene: 7. The germline V gene encodes CDR1 KGHDR and CDR2 SFDVKD.

This chain joins TRBV4-3 and TRBJ2-3; 7 nucleotides match TRBD1. CDR3 length equals 16 residues. Germline trimming cut 4 bases from V and 0 bases from J; bases unmatched to any gene: 7. Germline loops: CDR1 LGHNA, CDR2 YSLEER. CDR3 sequence: CASSPRQGSSTDTQYF. CDR3 DNA: TGCGCCAGCAGCCCCCGACAGGGTAGCAGCACAGATACGCAGTATTTT.

The V call is TRBV15, the J call TRBJ1-4; no firm D call. The CDR3 has 12 residues. Trimming took off 5 bases at V and 8 bases at J, with 9 bases between the two ends. CDR1 and CDR2 (germline): LNHNV, YYDKDF (reference sequence). The CDR3 loop is CATSRPGEKLFF. The CDR3 DNA follows: TGTGCCACCAGCCGACCGGGGGAAAAACTGTTTTTT.

Written as DNA, the CDR3 is TGTGCCAGCAGCAAGCGCTCTGGAAACACCATATATTTT. It yields the protein CASSKRSGNTIYF. The V call is TRBV9, the J call TRBJ1-3; unclear D gene. The CDR3 consists of 13 residues. V gave up 4 bases and J gave up 0 bases, with 5 bases separating them. In germline, CDR1 is SGDLS, CDR2 YYNGEE.

The chain has TRBV28 and TRBJ1-2, with a weak D call TRBD1 (5 bases). The V and J ends lost 6 bases and 4 bases respectively, with 9 bases between them. The CDR3 runs to 12 residues. Germline CDR1 is MDHEN and CDR2 is SYDVKM. The CDR3 sequence is CASRTESYGYTF. Written as DNA, the CDR3 is TGTGCCAGCAGGACAGAATCCTATGGCTACACCTTC.